This T cell receptor beta chain was captured by sequencing in a study of CD8+ T cells in alopecia areata. Treatment denoted: oral pan-JAK inhibitor, 5-10 mg twice daily. The authors extracted RNA and reverse transcribed it into cDNA as the sequencing template. Clones were sequenced by immunoSEQ multiplex PCR, and TCRdb holds only the in-frame ones, with some missing. The sample includes about 120,000 clones, roughly three fifths of them seen just once. The CDR3 runs 12 residues. V gave up 4 bases and J gave up 4 bases, with 8 bases separating them. Germline CDR1 reads MGHDK; CDR2 reads SYGVNS. This clonotype was sampled from a human donor with alopecia areata. Sequenced here: CD8+ T cells sorted from blood, sampled at week 24, from a patient treated with tofacitinib. The chain employs TRBV25-1 and TRBJ2-7; maybe TRBD2 (5 bases). The CDR3 bases are TGTGCCAGCAGTGGGACTCGTTACGAGCAGTACTTC. Protein: CASSGTRYEQYF.